This TCR beta chain was recorded in a study of Graves' ophthalmopathy and Graves' hyperthyroidism. Study results and limitations: A classifier, a 13-signature model, separated ophthalmopathy from stable hyperthyroidism with more than 85% sensitivity and 65% to 83% specificity.

Amplified TCR beta CDR3 regions were obtained using RNA transcripts as template. HTBI primers primed a first-round RT-PCR, and a second-round multiplex PCR followed. MiXCR, applied by TCRdb to the multiplex PCR reads, yields one record per CDR3 protein. This table has about 400,000 distinct CDR3 sequences, approximately 16% appearing once. Each donor who had ophthalmopathy showed moderate-to-severe activity, a CAS of ≥3, a NOSPECS of ≥4, and a duration under 3 months. Trimming took 4 bases from V and 0 from J, leaving 9 bases between them. This CDR3 has 13 amino acids. Per germline, CDR1 DFQATT and CDR2 SNEGSKA (reference sequence). This clonotype was counted between two and nine times. Its antigen is unknown.

The sequence was obtained from a woman between 18 and 29 years old with Graves' ophthalmopathy. The sequenced sample was peripheral blood. This rearrangement joins TRBV20-1 to TRBJ2-5; tentative D call: TRBD1 (5 bases). The CDR3 nucleotides read TGCAGTGCTATTGGCAGGGACCAAGAGACCCAGTACTTC. It specifies CSAIGRDQETQYF.